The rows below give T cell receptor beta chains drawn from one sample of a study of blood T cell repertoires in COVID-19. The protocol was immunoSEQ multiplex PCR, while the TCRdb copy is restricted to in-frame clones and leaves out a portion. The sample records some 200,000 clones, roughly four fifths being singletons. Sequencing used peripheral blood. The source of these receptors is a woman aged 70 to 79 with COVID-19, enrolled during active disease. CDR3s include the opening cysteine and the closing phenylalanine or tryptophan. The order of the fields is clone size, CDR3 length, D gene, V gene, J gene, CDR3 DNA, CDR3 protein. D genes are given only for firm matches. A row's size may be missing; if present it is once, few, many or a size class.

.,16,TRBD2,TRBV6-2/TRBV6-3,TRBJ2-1,TGTGCCAGCAGTGCCTGGACTAGCGGGAGCCACAATGAGCAGTTCTTC,CASSAWTSGSHNEQFF
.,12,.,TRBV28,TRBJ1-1,TGTGCCAGCAGTTGGGAGGGGCGAAGGGCTTTCTTT,CASSWEGRRAFF
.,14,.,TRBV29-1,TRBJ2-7,TGCAGCGTTGATTCGGGCCTAGGGGTTCGGGAGCAGTACTTC,CSVDSGLGVREQYF
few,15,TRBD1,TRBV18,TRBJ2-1,TGTGCCAGCTCCTTCACAGGGGTAGTTCCTAATGAACAGTTCTTC,CASSFTGVVPNEQFF
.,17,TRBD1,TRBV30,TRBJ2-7,TGTGCCTGGACCCCACTCCCGGGACAGAGGAAAGTCTACGAGCAGTACTTC,CAWTPLPGQRKVYEQYF
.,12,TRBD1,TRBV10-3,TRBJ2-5,TGTGCCATACAGGGGGCCGGGGAGACCCAGTACTTC,CAIQGAGETQYF
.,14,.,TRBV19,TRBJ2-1,TGTGCCAGTAGTATAGTTCAGGACTCCAATGAGCAGTTCTTC,CASSIVQDSNEQFF
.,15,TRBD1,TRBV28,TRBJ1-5,TGTGCCAGCAGCCAGGGGGCGCTGGGAAATCAGCCCCAGCATTTT,CASSQGALGNQPQHF
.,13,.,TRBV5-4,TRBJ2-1,TGTGCCAGCAGCTTTATGCGAGACAATGAGCAGTTCTTC,CASSFMRDNEQFF
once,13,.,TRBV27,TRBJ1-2,TGTGCCAGCAGTTTTCGGGGGGTCTATGGCTACACCTTC,CASSFRGVYGYTF
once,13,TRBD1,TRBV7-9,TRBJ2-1,TGTGCCAGCAGCCTCGGGACAGACAATGAGCAGTTCTTC,CASSLGTDNEQFF
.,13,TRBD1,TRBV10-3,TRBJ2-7,TGTGCCATCAGTACGGGACAGGGATACGAGCAGTACTTC,CAISTGQGYEQYF
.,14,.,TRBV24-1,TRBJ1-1,TGTGCCACCAGTGATCATAGCCGGGGCACTGAAGCTTTCTTT,CATSDHSRGTEAFF
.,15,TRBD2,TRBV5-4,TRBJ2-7,TGTGCCAGCAGCTCCAGTAGGACTAGCGGGGGCGAGCAGTACTTC,CASSSSRTSGGEQYF
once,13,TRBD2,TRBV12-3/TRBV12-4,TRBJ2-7,TGTGCCAGCAGCATAGCGGGACGCTACGAGCAGTACTTC,CASSIAGRYEQYF
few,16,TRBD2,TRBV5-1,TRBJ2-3,TGCGCCAGCAGCTTGTTGGGACTAGCCGACACAGATACGCAGTATTTT,CASSLLGLADTDTQYF
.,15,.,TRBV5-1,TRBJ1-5,TGCGCCAGCAGCTTAGACACGAGCAGGAATCAGCCCCAGCATTTT,CASSLDTSRNQPQHF
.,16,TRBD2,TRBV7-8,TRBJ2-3,TGTGCCAGCAGCTTAGCGTGGCGGGAGGGCCCAGATACGCAGTATTTT,CASSLAWREGPDTQYF